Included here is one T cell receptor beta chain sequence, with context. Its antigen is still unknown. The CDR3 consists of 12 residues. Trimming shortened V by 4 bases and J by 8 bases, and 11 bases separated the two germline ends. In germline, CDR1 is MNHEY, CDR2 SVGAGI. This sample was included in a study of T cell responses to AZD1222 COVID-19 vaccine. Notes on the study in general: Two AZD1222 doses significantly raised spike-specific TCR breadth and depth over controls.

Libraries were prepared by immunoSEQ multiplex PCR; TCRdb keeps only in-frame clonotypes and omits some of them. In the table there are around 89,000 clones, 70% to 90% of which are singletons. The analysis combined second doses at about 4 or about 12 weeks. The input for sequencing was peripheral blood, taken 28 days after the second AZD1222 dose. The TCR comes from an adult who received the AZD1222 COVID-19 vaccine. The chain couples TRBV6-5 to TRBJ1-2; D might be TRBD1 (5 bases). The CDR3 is CASSFPGGGYTF. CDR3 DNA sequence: TGTGCCAGCAGTTTCCCGGGGGGAGGCTACACCTTC.